The sequence of this TCR beta chain was determined in a study of T cells after yellow fever vaccination (dated by TCRdb to about 2019). Study-level background: Libraries from fractions with low cell numbers were prepared with the SMART-Seq v4 Ultra Low Input RNA kit. To follow T-cell clones before and after primary and booster YFV17D yellow fever vaccination, bulk TCR alpha and beta repertoires were sequenced over time. The cohort comprised two healthy male donors, one aged 18 to 30 and one aged 30 to 40 years. Blood was drawn at multiple timepoints before and after primary and secondary immunization, with bulk PBMC replicates and cell subsets isolated.

V is trimmed back by 1 base and J by 10 bases, and the junction contains 12 bases that no gene match accounts for. From the cysteine through the phenylalanine, the CDR3 covers 15 amino acids. Just CDR3 DNA is preserved here, 45 bases in frame from base 1. CDR1 and CDR2, per the germline V gene, are MGHRA and YSYEKL. The reads were generated on an Illumina NovaSeq 6000. Synthesis of TCR cDNA relied on 5'RACE template switching, a step that introduced a universal primer site along with unique molecular identifiers. cDNA synthesis was primed from both the TCR alpha and TCR beta constant segments. Library amplification involved two PCR steps, and the second step added sample barcodes and sequencing adapters. Libraries were sequenced on Illumina HiSeq 2500 (2x100 bp) or NovaSeq (2x150 bp). Per the source publication's procedure: Reads were demultiplexed and collapsed into UMI consensus sequences with MIGEC, and V(D)J alignment was performed with MiXCR. Clonotypes responding to the vaccine were identified with edgeR on replicate PBMC samples, with the criteria of FDR below 0.01 and a log2 fold change above 5 up to day 15. Bulk clonotypes were assigned CD4 or CD8 identity according to which sequenced CD4 or CD8 repertoire held them at higher abundance. In-frame beta chains were kept once TCRdb had trimmed the public reads at Q25 with fastp and called clones with MiXCR. Entries are consolidated by CDR3 protein sequence, retaining the most common genes and DNA. Here the V and J calls rest on TCRdb's processing, not on the authors' analysis. A total of roughly 320,000 distinct CDR3 sequences appear in this sample, about 10% of them only once. The ten largest clones add up to under 4% of the sample.

Explained via the paper, the treatment or condition label denotes: live attenuated yellow fever vaccine strain. PBMCs were isolated from peripheral blood using a standard Ficoll-Paque protocol. CD4 and CD8 T-cell fractions were isolated with Dynabeads CD4 and CD8 positive selection kits. TriZol was used to extract RNA from bulk PBMCs, CD4 and CD8 fractions, and dextramer-positive and dextramer-negative fractions. For this clonotype: There is no known antigen for this receptor. No much larger clonotype is one base removed from it; base qualities were not supplied.

What the research found in general, with its limitations: Because only two donors were included in the study, the extent to which the findings can be generalized is limited. A small fraction of clonotypes appeared in both the CD4 and CD8 compartments, likely as a result of convergent recombination. Computational filtering was needed because FACS-sorted repertoires could contain abundant contaminating clonotypes from the bulk population. The secondary T-cell response was found to be weaker but faster than the primary response, with a peak reached on day 5 rather than on day 15. Most clones expanded after primary vaccination (around 97% of CD4 and over 80% of CD8) were re-detected after the booster, suggesting that broad memory maintenance occurred.

The sample in question was CD4+ T cells sorted from PBMCs, obtained 45 days after the yellow fever booster vaccination. The V gene is TRBV4-1 and the J gene is TRBJ1-2; TRBD1 lines up with 7 middle nucleotides. The sequence was obtained from a man aged 18 to 29 who received the YFV17D yellow fever vaccine. The DNA sequence is as follows: TGCGCCAGCAGCCAAGCTCCGCTTTCAGGGGGAACCTACACCTTC. The encoded protein is CASSQAPLSGGTYTF.